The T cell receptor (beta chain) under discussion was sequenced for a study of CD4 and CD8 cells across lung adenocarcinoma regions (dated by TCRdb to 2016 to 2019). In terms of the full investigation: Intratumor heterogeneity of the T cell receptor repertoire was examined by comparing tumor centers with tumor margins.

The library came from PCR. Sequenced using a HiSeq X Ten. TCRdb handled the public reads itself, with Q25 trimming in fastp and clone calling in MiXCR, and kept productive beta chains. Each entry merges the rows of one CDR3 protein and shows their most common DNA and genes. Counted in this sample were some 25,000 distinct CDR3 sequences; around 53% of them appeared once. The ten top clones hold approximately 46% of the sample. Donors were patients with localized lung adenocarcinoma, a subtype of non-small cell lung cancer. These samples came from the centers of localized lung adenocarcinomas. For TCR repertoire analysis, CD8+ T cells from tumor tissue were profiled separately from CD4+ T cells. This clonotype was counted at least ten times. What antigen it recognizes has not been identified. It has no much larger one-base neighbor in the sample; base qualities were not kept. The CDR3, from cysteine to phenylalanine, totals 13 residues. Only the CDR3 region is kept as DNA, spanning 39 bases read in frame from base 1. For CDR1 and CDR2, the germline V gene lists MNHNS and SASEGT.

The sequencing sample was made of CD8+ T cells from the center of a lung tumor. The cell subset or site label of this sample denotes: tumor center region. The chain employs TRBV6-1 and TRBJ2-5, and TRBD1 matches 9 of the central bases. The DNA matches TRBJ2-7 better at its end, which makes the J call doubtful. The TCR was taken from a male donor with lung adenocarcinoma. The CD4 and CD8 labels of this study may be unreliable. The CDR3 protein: CASSRQGVYEQYF. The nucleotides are TGTGCCAGCAGTCGACAGGGGGTGTACGAGCAGTACTTC.